The next 22 T cell receptor beta chains were all read from a single sample in a study of shared clonotypes between healthy human individuals. The repertoire was sequenced with immunoSEQ multiplex PCR; TCRdb's copy has only in-frame clones and lacks some. The table records 2 million to 2.5 million clones, less than 95% of them present only once. Sequenced: naive CD4+ T cells from PBMCs. The subset is: CD45RA+ positively selected. These receptors came from a man younger than 30 in good health. Some clones in this sample may be carry-over from other donors' samples.

CDR3 loop: CAWEPWTSGSWLRSTDTQYF. CDR3 in DNA: TGTGCCTGGGAACCCTGGACTAGCGGGAGTTGGTTGAGGAGCACAGATACGCAGTATTTT. The chain carries TRBV30 and TRBJ2-3; 13 bases map to TRBD2. Losses at the gene ends were 5 bases for V and 0 bases for J; bases not matched to a gene: 17. The CDR3 spans 20 residues. Looked up from germline, CDR1 is GTSNPN and CDR2 is SVGIG (reference sequence).

V is TRBV5-1 and J is TRBJ2-5; D may be TRBD2 (5 bases). The DNA matches TRBJ2-7 better at its end, which makes the J call doubtful. Germline values: CDR1 SGHRS, CDR2 YFSETQ. The CDR3 is 15 residues long. The CDR3 loop is CASSPAGIPHYEQYF. CDR3 nucleotide sequence: TGCGCCAGCAGCCCGGCCGGGATTCCTCACTACGAGCAGTACTTC.

The chain couples TRBV6-6 to TRBJ1-2; D ambiguous. The germline V gene encodes CDR1 MNHNY and CDR2 SVGAGI (reference sequence). The V end lost 6 bases, the J end lost 0 bases, and 8 bases lay between the germline ends. This CDR3 region has 13 residues. DNA for the CDR3: TGTGCCAGCAGCCCCCTCCCTAACTATGGCTACACCTTC. It is translated as CASSPLPNYGYTF.

The chain couples TRBV10-1 to TRBJ2-3; 7 bases fit TRBD2. The germline V gene has CDR1 WNHNN and CDR2 SYGVQD (reference sequence). The ends lost 3 bases at V and 1 base at J; junction bases unmatched: 4. The CDR3 is 15 amino acids. This CDR3 reads CASSDPAGRTDTQYF. CDR3 nucleotides: TGCGCCAGCAGTGATCCAGCGGGGCGCACAGATACGCAGTATTTT.

CDR3 sequence reads: CASSSQTNTEAFF. CDR3 bases: TGTGCCAGCAGCTCCCAGACGAACACTGAAGCTTTCTTT. The rearrangement links TRBV7-3 to TRBJ1-1; no clear D. This CDR3 region has 13 residues. Germline lookup yields CDR1 SGHTA and CDR2 FQGTGA. Trimming pared 4 bases from V and 1 base from J, leaving 7 bases between. Full variable domain (outside the CDR3, taken from reference TRBV7-3 and TRBJ1-1): GAGVSQTPSNKVTEKGKYVELRCDPISGHTALYWYRQSLGQGPEFLIYFQGTGAADDSGLPNDRFFAVRPEGSVSTLKIQRTERGDSAVYLCASSSQTNTEAFFGQGTRLTVV.

The rearrangement joins TRBV9 to TRBJ1-2; tentatively, D is TRBD1 (5 bases). Germline-derived CDR1 and CDR2 are SGDLS and YYNGEE. The CDR3 spans 13 residues. V was shortened by 5 bases and J by 4 bases, with 12 bases between the two germline ends. CDR3 sequence reads: CASSAGTTYGYTF. In nucleotides, the CDR3 is TGTGCCAGCAGTGCCGGGACGACCTATGGCTACACCTTC.

The V and J genes are TRBV7-5 and TRBJ1-1. TRBV7-5 is termed a pseudogene. This CDR3 spans 16 amino acids. The CDR3 sequence is CVRSFGHWWVRTEAFF. CDR3 bases: TGTGTCAGAAGCTTCGGGCACTGGTGGGTTCGCACTGAAGCTTTCTTT.

Of note for this clone: The same CDR3 also results from other DNA sequences found in this sample. The chain combines TRBV28 with TRBJ1-3, with D unclear. The CDR3 totals 14 residues. V lost 3 bases to trimming and J lost 0 bases, with 6 bases between them. Looked up from germline, CDR1 is MDHEN and CDR2 is SYDVKM. DNA for the CDR3: TGTGCCAGCAGTTTTAGTAACTCTGGAAACACCATATATTTT. Translated: CASSFSNSGNTIYF.

The chain joins TRBV5-1 to TRBJ2-2, with a possible D match to TRBD2 (5 bases). CDR3 length: 14 amino acids. Trimming left V 4 bases short and J 7 bases short, with 14 bases between. The germline V gene encodes CDR1 SGHRS and CDR2 YFSETQ. This CDR3 reads CASSLDPAGGELFF. CDR3 DNA sequence: TGCGCCAGCAGCCTGGACCCGGCGGGCGGGGAGCTGTTTTTT.

The chain uses TRBV15 and TRBJ2-7; D not certain. There are 14 residues in the CDR3. Looked up from germline, CDR1 is LNHNV and CDR2 is YYDKDF (reference sequence). Between the trimmed V and J ends, which lost 0 bases and 2 bases, there was a span of 8 bases. For the CDR3, the DNA is TGTGCCACCAGCAGAGACCCACGGGCCTACGAGCAGTACTTC. Its protein product is CATSRDPRAYEQYF.

The gene calls are TRBV15 and TRBJ2-5, with a weak D call TRBD1 (6 bases). Trimming cost V 5 bases and J 2 bases, with 12 bases left between them. Germline assignment: CDR1 LNHNV and CDR2 YYDKDF (reference sequence). The CDR3 covers 14 residues. The CDR3 nucleotides read TGTGCCACCAGCGGACCGGGACAACAAGAGACCCAGTACTTC. It specifies CATSGPGQQETQYF.

This clone was seen a handful of times. This CDR3 reads CASREGRILSGYGYTF. In nucleotides, the CDR3 is TGTGCCAGCCGAGAGGGTAGAATCCTCTCTGGCTATGGCTACACCTTC. The gene calls are TRBV6-6 and TRBJ1-2; no clear D. Looked up from germline, CDR1 is MNHNY and CDR2 is SVGAGI (reference sequence). The V end was cut by 8 bases, the J end by 4 bases, with 23 bases between. This CDR3 contains 16 residues.

The rearrangement links TRBV2 to TRBJ2-6; D is uncertain. CDR1 is SNHLY and CDR2 is FYNNEI in the germline V gene. Trimming stripped 2 bases from V and 1 base from J, with 9 bases between. This CDR3 has 16 residues. CDR3 DNA: TGTGCCAGCAGTGAACACCACGCATCTGGGGCCAACGTCCTGACTTTC. This codes for CASSEHHASGANVLTF.

This clone appeared a single time. The chain employs TRBV5-1 and TRBJ2-3, with 8 bases that match TRBD1. The J segment lost 8 bases and the V segment lost 0 bases, leaving 8 bases of the junction unmatched. Germline V gene data show CDR1 as SGHRS and CDR2 as YFSETQ. CDR3 length: 15 amino acids. The CDR3, as DNA: TGCGCCAGCAGCTTGGCCCAAGGACAGGGAGGTACGCAGTATTTT. It is translated as CASSLAQGQGGTQYF.

About this clone itself: Other DNA sequences from this sample encode an identical CDR3 as well. The J gene is TRBJ2-2, the V gene TRBV5-1, with 13 bases fitting TRBD2. Trimming removed 0 bases from V and 6 bases from J; junction bases left unmatched: 2. The CDR3 is 16 amino acids. Germline CDR1 is SGHRS and CDR2 is YFSETQ. The CDR3, as DNA: TGCGCCAGCAGCTTGGGCGGACTAGCGGGAGCCGGGGAGCTGTTTTTT. Residues: CASSLGGLAGAGELFF.

The V call is TRBV6-1, the J call TRBJ1-5; no definite D call. The germline V gene encodes CDR1 MNHNS and CDR2 SASEGT. V lost 3 bases, J lost 0 bases, and 9 bases lay in between. This CDR3 spans 15 amino acids. The CDR3 coding sequence is TGTGCCAGCAGTGAGGCGCTTTATAGCAATCAGCCCCAGCATTTT. Amino acid sequence: CASSEALYSNQPQHF.

This chain uses TRBV2 with TRBJ1-4; 7 bases agree with TRBD1. Per the germline V gene, CDR1 is SNHLY and CDR2 is FYNNEI. V was clipped by 11 bases and J by 3 bases; unmatched bases: 6. The CDR3 covers 13 residues. The CDR3 nucleotides are TGTGCCGGCGACAGGGTTGCTAATGAAAAACTGTTTTTT. Amino acid sequence: CAGDRVANEKLFF.

This chain links TRBV28 with TRBJ1-1; D remains ambiguous. Germline CDR1 is MDHEN and CDR2 is SYDVKM. V was cut by 7 bases and J by 6 bases, with 15 bases left in between. This CDR3 spans 13 amino acids. The CDR3, as DNA: TGTGCCAGCATTGACTCTTGGCGCGCTGAAGCTTTCTTT. Amino acids: CASIDSWRAEAFF.

Remarks on this clone: This same CDR3 is encoded by further DNA sequences in the sample. V usage is TRBV7-2 and J usage is TRBJ2-2, with 11 bases lining up with TRBD2. V lost 2 bases and J lost 5; bases outside the gene matches: 1. From germline, CDR1 is SGHTA and CDR2 FQGNSA. This CDR3 has 15 amino acids. Here the CDR3 reads CASSLRLAGTGELFF. The CDR3 region has the DNA TGTGCCAGCAGCTTAAGACTAGCGGGAACCGGGGAGCTGTTTTTT. Full variable domain (rest looked up from reference TRBV7-2 and TRBJ2-2): GAGVSQSPSNKVTEKGKDVELRCDPISGHTALYWYRQSLGQGLEFLIYFQGNSAPDKSGLPSDRFSAERTGGSVSTLTIQRTQQEDSAVYLCASSLRLAGTGELFFGEGSRLTVL.

V is TRBV6-6 and J is TRBJ2-1, with 14 nucleotides matching TRBD2. CDR1 is MNHNY, CDR2 SVGAGI, per germline (reference sequence). The junction had 10 bases not matched to a gene; V was cut back by 9 bases and J by 9 bases. This CDR3 contains 15 residues. The CDR3 DNA reads TGTGCCAGGTTCCCGGGACTAGCGGGAGTAAGTGAGCAGTTCTTC. Residues: CARFPGLAGVSEQFF.

The V call is TRBV21-1, the J call TRBJ2-3; the D call of TRBD2 is as the table states it, not checked on the DNA. TRBV21-1 is given as a pseudogene. This CDR3 has 15 amino acids. The CDR3 coding sequence is TGTGCCAGCAGCGGACTAGCGGGAGGCACAGATACGCAGTATTTT. Translated, it gives CASSGLAGGTDTQYF.

This sequence joins TRBV6-4 and TRBJ1-1; tentative D call: TRBD1 (5 bases). The CDR3 has 13 amino acids. Trimming removed 0 bases at V and 4 bases at J, with 6 bases between. Germline-derived CDR1 and CDR2 are MRHNA and SNTAGT. The CDR3 DNA sequence: TGTGCCAGCAGTGACTCGGGGGGCACTGAAGCTTTCTTT. As protein: CASSDSGGTEAFF.